Reported below is one TCR beta chain. The target antigen is unknown. The entry originates in a study of post-analysis software for immune sequencing data. The study, taken as a whole, reports: The normalized Chao1 diversity of multiple sclerosis patients was significantly lower than that of controls. Patients had higher frequencies than controls of about five TRBV segments, including TRBV5-6, TRBV5-1 and TRBV20-1. F measure clustering grouped samples strongly by preparation batch.

Trimming cost V 3 bases and J 3 bases, with 11 bases left between them. CDR3 size: 15 residues. Germline V gene lookup returns CDR1 KGHDR and CDR2 SFDVKD. Unique molecular identifiers featured in each of the TCR beta cDNA libraries. A single record per CDR3 protein comes from TCRdb applying MiXCR to the PCR reads. The table records about 540,000 distinct CDR3 sequences, less than 40% of them present only once. Sequenced input: blood. The chain recombines TRBV24-1 with TRBJ1-5, with a possible D match to TRBD1 (6 bases). This TCR was recovered from a girl younger than 18 with multiple sclerosis. The CDR3 is CATSDPRGTNQPQHF. The CDR3 nucleotides are TGTGCCACCAGTGATCCCAGGGGTACCAATCAGCCCCAGCATTTT.